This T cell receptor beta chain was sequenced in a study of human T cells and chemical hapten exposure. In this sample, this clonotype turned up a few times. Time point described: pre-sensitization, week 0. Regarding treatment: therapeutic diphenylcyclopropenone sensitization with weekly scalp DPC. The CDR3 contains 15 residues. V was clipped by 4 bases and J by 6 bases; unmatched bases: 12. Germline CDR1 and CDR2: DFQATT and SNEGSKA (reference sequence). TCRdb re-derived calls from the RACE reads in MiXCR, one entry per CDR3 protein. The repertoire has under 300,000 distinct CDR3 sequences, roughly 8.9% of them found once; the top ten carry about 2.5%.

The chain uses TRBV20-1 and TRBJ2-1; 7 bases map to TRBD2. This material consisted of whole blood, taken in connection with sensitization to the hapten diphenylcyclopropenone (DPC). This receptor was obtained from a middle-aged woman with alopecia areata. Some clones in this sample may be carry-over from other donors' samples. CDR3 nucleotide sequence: TGCAGTGCTATTGCGGGAGAGAGGTTCTCCAATGAGCAGTTCTTC. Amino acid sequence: CSAIAGERFSNEQFF.